This T cell receptor (beta chain) was sequenced during a study of blood T cell repertoires in COVID-19. Turning to the study itself: Both acute and convalescent COVID-19 samples were obtained from the United States, Italy and Spain.

Germline values: CDR1 SGHTA, CDR2 FQGTGA. CDR3 size: 13 residues. With 5 bases removed from V and 5 bases from J, the gap between germline ends came to 9 bases. In the original analysis: Reference gene primer amplification gave nucleated cell count estimates. Generated by immunoSEQ multiplex PCR, the TCRdb table keeps only in-frame clones and is missing some. V and J calls and clone size follow that table, whereas D and trimming were derived from the DNA. This repertoire shows approximately 180,000 clones, approximately 83% found once; its top ten account for about 10%. The chain recombines TRBV7-3 with TRBJ2-2, with a weak D call TRBD1 (5 bases). The source material was peripheral blood. This clonotype was obtained from a human donor with active or convalescent COVID-19. The donor label of this sample is uncertain. The CDR3 sequence: CASSRSGTGELFF. The CDR3 coding sequence is TGTGCCAGCAGCAGATCAGGGACCGGGGAGCTGTTTTTT.